This TCR beta chain came from a study of T cells in tuberculosis. Study context: This South African cohort compared adolescents with or without latent tuberculosis against adults with active tuberculosis.

Method: immunoSEQ multiplex PCR; TCRdb's copy keeps in-frame clones and lacks some. This sample has more than 30,000 clones; roughly 97% occur once, and the top ten carry under 7%. Broader study findings: Active tuberculosis patients had shorter CDR3-alpha; the beta difference was nonsignificant. GMM-specific TCRs were nearer to active tuberculosis alpha repertoires, suggesting expansion.

Trimming shortened V by 6 bases and J by 3 bases, and 6 bases separated the two germline ends. CDR3 length: 12 residues. CDR1 and CDR2 (germline): MDHEN, SYDVKM. This clone has only one observation. Its target is unknown. The chain joins TRBV28 to TRBJ1-3; unclear D gene. The clonotype was recovered from a donor aged 10-35 years with latent tuberculosis or without tuberculosis infection. The sequenced sample was PBMCs. The CDR3 coding sequence is TGTGCCAGCAGGTCTAATGGAAACACCATATATTTT. This codes for CASRSNGNTIYF. Supplemented by reference TRBV28 and TRBJ1-3, the full variable domain reads DVKVTQSSRYLVKRTGEKVFLECVQDMDHENMFWYRQDPGLGLRLIYFSYDVKMKEKGDIPEGYSVSREKKERFSLILESASTNQTSMYLCASRSNGNTIYFGEGSWLTVV.